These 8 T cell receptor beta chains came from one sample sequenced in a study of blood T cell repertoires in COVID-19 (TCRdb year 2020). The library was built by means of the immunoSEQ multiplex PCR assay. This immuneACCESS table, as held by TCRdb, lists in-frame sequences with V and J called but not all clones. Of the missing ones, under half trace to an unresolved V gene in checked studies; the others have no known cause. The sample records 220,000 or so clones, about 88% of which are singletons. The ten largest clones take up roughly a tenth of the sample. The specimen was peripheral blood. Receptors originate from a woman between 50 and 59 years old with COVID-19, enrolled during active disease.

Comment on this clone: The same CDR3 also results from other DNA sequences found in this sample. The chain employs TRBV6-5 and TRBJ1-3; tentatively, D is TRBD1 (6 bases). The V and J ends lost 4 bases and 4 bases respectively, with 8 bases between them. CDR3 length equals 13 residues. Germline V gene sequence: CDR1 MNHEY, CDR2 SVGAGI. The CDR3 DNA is TGTGCCAGCAGTTCAGGGGCGGGAAACACCATATATTTT. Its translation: CASSSGAGNTIYF.

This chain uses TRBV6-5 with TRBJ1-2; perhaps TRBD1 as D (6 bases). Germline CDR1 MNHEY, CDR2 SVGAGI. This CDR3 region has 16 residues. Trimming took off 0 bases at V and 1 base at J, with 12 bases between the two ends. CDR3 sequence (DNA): TGTGCCAGCAGTTACTCGATTGCAGGGGTTAACTATGGCTACACCTTC. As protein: CASSYSIAGVNYGYTF.

As DNA, the CDR3 is TGTGCCATCAGTGAGTCGCCCACACAGGTCGCGTACGAGCAGTACTTC. This gives the protein CAISESPTQVAYEQYF. This sequence joins TRBV10-3 and TRBJ2-7, with D maybe TRBD1 (5 bases). V lost 0 bases, J lost 4 bases, and 16 bases lay in between. Germline V CDR1 and CDR2: ENHRY, SYGVKD. The CDR3 is made up of 16 amino acids.

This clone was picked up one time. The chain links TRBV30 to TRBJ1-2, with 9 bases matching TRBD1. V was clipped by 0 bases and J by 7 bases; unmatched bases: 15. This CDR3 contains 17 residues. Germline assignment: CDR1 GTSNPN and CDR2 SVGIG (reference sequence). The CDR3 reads CAWSVLGGDRVGSGYTF. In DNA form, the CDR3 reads TGTGCCTGGAGTGTATTAGGGGGGGACAGGGTTGGAAGTGGCTACACCTTC.

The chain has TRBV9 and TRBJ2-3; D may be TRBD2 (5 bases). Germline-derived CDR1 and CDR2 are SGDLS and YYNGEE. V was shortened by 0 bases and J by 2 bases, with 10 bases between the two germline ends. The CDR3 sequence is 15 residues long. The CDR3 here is CASSVGTGNTDTQYF. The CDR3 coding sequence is TGTGCCAGCAGCGTAGGCACGGGGAACACAGATACGCAGTATTTT.

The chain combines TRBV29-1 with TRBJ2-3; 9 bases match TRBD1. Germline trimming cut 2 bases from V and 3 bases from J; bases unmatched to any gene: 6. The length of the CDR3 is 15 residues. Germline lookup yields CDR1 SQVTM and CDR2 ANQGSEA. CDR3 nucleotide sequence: TGCAGCGTTGAAAGCCCCGGACAGGGGACAGATACGCAGTATTTT. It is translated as CSVESPGQGTDTQYF.

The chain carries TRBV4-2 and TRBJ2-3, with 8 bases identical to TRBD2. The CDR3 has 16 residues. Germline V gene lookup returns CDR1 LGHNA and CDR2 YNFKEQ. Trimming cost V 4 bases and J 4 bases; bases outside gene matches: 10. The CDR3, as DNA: TGTGCCAGCAGCCCAAAGAACGGGGGGGCTTCAGATACGCAGTATTTT. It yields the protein CASSPKNGGASDTQYF.

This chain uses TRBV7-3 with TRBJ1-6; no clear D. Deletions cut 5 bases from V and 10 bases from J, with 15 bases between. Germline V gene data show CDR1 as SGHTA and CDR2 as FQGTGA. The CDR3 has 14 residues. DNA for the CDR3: TGTGCCAGCAGCCCCGACGGCGGTGCGTCACCCCTCCACTTT. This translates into CASSPDGGASPLHF.